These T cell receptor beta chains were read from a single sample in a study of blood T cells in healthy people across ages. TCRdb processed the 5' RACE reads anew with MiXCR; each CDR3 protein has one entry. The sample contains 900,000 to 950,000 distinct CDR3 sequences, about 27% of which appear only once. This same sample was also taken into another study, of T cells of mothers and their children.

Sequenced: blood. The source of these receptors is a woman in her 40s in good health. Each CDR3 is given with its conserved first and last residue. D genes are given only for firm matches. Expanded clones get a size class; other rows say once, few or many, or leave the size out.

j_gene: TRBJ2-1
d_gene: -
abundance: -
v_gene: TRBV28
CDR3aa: CASSLVPSLGFEQFF
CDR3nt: TGTGCCAGCAGTTTAGTACCCTCACTCGGCTTTGAGCAGTTCTTC

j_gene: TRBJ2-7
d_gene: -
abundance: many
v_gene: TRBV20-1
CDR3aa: CSARLPGENYEQYF
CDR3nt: TGCAGTGCTCGGCTTCCGGGGGAAAACTACGAGCAGTACTTC

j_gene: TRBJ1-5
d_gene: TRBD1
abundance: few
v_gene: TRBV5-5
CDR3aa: CASSLAGGRGRGQPQHF
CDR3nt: TGTGCCAGCAGCTTGGCCGGCGGCAGGGGGCGCGGTCAGCCCCAGCATTTT

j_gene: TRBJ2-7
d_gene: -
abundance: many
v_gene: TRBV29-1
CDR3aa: CSVKRGIHEQYF
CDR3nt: TGCAGCGTTAAACGGGGTATCCACGAGCAGTACTTC

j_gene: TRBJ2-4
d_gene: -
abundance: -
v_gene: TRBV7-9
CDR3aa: CASSWTMRDIQYF
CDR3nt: TGTGCCAGCAGCTGGACGATGAGAGACATTCAGTACTTC

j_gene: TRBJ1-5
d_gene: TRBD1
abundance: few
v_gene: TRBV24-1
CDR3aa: CATSDAGQGHQPQHF
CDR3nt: TGTGCCACCAGTGATGCGGGACAGGGTCATCAGCCCCAGCATTTT

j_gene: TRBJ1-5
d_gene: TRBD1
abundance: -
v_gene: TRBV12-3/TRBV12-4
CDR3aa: CASRRDRASNQPQHF
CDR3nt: TGTGCCAGCAGACGCGACAGGGCGAGCAATCAGCCCCAGCATTTT

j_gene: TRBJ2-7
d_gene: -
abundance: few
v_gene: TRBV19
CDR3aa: CASSIEGRRYEQYF
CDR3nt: TGTGCCAGTAGTATAGAGGGCAGACGGTACGAGCAGTACTTC

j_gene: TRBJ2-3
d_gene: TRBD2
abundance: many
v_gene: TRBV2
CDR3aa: CASSRLAATDTQYF
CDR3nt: TGTGCCAGCAGTAGGCTAGCGGCAACAGATACGCAGTATTTT

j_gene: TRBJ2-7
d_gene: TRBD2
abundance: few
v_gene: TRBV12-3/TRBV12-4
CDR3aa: CASSFRVAGAGEQYF
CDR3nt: TGTGCCAGCAGTTTTAGGGTAGCGGGTGCAGGGGAGCAGTACTTC

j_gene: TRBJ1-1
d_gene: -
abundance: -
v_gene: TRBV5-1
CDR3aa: CASSVGHSNAEAFF
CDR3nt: TGCGCCAGCAGCGTGGGACATTCGAACGCTGAAGCTTTCTTT

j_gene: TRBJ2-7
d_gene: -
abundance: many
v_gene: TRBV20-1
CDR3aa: CSAPRPSSYEQYF
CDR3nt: TGCAGTGCTCCCCGACCGAGCTCCTACGAGCAGTACTTC

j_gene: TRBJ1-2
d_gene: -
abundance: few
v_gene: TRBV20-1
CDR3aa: CSASPSGLVAYTF
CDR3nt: TGCAGTGCTAGCCCTTCAGGGTTAGTCGCCTACACCTTC

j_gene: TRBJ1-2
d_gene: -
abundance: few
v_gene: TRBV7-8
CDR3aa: CASSYHSYGYTF
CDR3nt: TGTGCCAGCAGCTACCACAGCTATGGCTACACCTTC

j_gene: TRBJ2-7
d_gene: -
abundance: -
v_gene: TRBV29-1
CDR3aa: CSVGGQNYEQYF
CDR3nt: TGCAGCGTTGGTGGGCAAAACTACGAGCAGTACTTC

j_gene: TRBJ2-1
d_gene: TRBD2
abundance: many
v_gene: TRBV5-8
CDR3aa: CASSLHGTSSNEQFF
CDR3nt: TGTGCCAGCAGCTTGCATGGGACTAGTAGCAATGAGCAGTTCTTC

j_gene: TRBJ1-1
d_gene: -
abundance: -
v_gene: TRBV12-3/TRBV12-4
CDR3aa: CASSTALGTEAFF
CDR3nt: TGTGCCAGCAGTACCGCCCTGGGCACTGAAGCTTTCTTT

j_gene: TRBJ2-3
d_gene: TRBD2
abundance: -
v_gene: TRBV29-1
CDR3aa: CSVLAGSTDTQYF
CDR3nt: TGCAGCGTCCTAGCGGGGAGCACAGATACGCAGTATTTT

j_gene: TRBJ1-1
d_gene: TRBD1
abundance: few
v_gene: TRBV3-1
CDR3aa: CASSPRRTGMTEAFF
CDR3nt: TGTGCCAGCAGCCCCAGGCGGACAGGGATGACTGAAGCTTTCTTT

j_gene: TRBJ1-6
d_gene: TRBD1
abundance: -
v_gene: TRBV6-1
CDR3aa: CASSEQQGNSPLHF
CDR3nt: TGTGCCAGCAGTGAACAACAGGGGAATTCACCCCTCCACTTT

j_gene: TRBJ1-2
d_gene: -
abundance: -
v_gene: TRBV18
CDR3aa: CASSPVVGTFNYGYTF
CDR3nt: TGTGCCAGCTCACCGGTGGTGGGGACGTTTAACTATGGCTACACCTTC

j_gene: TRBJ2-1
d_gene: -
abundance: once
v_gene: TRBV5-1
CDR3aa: CASSSEGQSPVKGEQFF
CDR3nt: TGCGCCAGCAGTTCAGAAGGACAGTCCCCGGTGAAGGGTGAGCAGTTCTTC

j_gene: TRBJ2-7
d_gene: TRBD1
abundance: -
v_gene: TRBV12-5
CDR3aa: CASGRDSYYEQYF
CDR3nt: TGTGCTAGTGGAAGGGACAGTTACTACGAGCAGTACTTC

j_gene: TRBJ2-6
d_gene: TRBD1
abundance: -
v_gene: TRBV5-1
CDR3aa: CASSPGQWLGSGANARTF
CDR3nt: TGCGCCAGCAGCCCGGGACAGTGGTTAGGATCTGGGGCCAACGCCCGGACTTTC

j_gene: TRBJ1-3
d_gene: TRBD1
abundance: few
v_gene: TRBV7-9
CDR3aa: CASSPGQGLVSGNTIYF
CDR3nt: TGTGCCAGCAGCCCTGGACAGGGACTCGTCTCTGGAAACACCATATATTTT

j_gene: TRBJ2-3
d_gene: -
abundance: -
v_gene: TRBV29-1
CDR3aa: CSAGEYTDTQYF
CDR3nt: TGCAGCGCCGGGGAGTACACAGATACGCAGTATTTT

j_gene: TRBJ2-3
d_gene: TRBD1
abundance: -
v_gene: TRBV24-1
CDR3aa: CATSFRDRATDAQYF
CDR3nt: TGTGCCACCAGTTTCCGGGACAGGGCCACAGATGCGCAGTATTTT

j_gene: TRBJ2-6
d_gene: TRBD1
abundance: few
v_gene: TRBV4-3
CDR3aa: CASSQRGTAQSGANVLTF
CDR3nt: TGCGCCAGCAGCCAAAGGGGGACAGCCCAGTCTGGGGCCAACGTCCTGACTTTC

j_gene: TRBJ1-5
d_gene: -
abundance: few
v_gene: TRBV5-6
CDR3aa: CASSLKQPQHF
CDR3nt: TGTGCCAGCAGCTTAAAACAGCCCCAGCATTTT

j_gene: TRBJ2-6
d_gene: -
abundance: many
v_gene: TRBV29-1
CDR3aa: CSVDEGPMSSGANVLTF
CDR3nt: TGCAGCGTTGACGAAGGACCGATGAGCTCTGGGGCCAACGTCCTGACTTTC

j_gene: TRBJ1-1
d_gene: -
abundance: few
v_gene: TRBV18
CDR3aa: CASSEGGGNTEAFF
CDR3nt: TGTGCCAGCTCAGAAGGGGGGGGGAACACTGAAGCTTTCTTT

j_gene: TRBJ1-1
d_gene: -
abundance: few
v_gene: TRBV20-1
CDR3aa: CSGGGSSQSGSRAFF
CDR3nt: TGCAGTGGGGGCGGGTCTAGCCAAAGTGGTTCTCGAGCTTTCTTT

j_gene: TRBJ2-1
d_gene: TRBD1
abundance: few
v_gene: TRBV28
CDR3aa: CASSWDRGRGEQFF
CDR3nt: TGTGCCAGCAGTTGGGACAGGGGGCGCGGCGAGCAGTTCTTC

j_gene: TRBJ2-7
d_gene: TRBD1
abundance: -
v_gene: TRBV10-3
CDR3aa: CAISENIGTGSYEQYF
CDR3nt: TGTGCCATCAGTGAAAACATCGGGACAGGGTCCTACGAGCAGTACTTC

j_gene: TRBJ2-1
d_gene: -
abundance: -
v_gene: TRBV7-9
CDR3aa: CASNFLANEQFF
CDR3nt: TGTGCCAGCAACTTTCTAGCCAATGAGCAGTTCTTC

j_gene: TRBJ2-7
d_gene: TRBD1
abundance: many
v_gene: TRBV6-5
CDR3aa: CASSYIGGNYEQYF
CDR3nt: TGTGCCAGCAGTTACATAGGGGGCAACTACGAGCAGTACTTC

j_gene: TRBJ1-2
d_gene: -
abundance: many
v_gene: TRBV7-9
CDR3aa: CASSFREYGYTF
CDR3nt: TGTGCCAGCAGCTTTAGGGAGTATGGCTACACCTTC

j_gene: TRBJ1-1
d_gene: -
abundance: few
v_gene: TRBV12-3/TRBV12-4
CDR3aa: CASSSPAIMNTEAFF
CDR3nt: TGTGCCAGCAGTTCTCCCGCAATTATGAACACTGAAGCTTTCTTT

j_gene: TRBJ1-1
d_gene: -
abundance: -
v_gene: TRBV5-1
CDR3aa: CASSWDGRNTEAFF
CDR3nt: TGCGCCAGCAGCTGGGACGGGAGAAACACTGAAGCTTTCTTT

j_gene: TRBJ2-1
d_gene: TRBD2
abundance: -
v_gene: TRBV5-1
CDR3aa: CASSLGLAGRRLYNEQFF
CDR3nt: TGCGCCAGCAGCTTGGGACTAGCGGGGCGGCGTCTATACAATGAGCAGTTCTTC